This T cell receptor (beta chain) was recorded in a study of shared clonotypes between healthy human individuals (dated by TCRdb to the early 2020s). For the wider study: A couple of women and three men aged 18 to 49 years were included in the cohort. Per donor, leukapheresis produced somewhere between about 0.94 and 9 billion PBMCs. The study deeply sequenced blood TCR repertoires of about 5 healthy adults to estimate repertoire size and the extent of clonotype sharing between individuals. For each donor, CD4 naive and CD4 memory were each run on three plates, CD8 naive on two plates, and CD8 memory on one plate. To increase sequencing depth and limit assay-specific biases, TCR repertoire library preparation and sequencing were carried out by different laboratories using diverse techniques. Beyond this particular receptor, the publication reports: Only blood was sampled, and tissue TCR repertoires likely differ from those in blood. Even with the large sequencing depth, rarefaction of the sorted-subset datasets indicated that sequencing was incomplete. Pairwise subsampling led to the expectation that sequencing depth would affect the degree of clonotype sharing among donors. Higher generation probabilities were observed for clonotypes shared by all four sorted-subset donors than for non-shared clonotypes. When several donors were compared, the shared fraction of clonotypes was around 4.6% for naive CD4, over 3% for naive CD8, roughly 2.5% for memory CD4, and 0.35% to 0.4% for memory CD8. Estimated clonotype richness was generally larger for naive than for memory subsets. The genetic and exposure-history diversity represented was limited by the small number of donors.

TCR CDR3 regions were amplified from genomic DNA by multiplex PCR using the deep immunoSEQ assay. For each cell subset, the extracted genomic DNA was distributed evenly across all wells of several immunoSEQ 96-well plates, and each plate served as one replicate. For sorted subsets, approximately 190 ng of genomic DNA, equivalent to 30,000 or so T cell genomes, went into each replicate PCR. Purified libraries were measured with a Qubit 3.0 fluorometer, size-checked on a Bioanalyzer 2100, and measured again with the KAPA Library Quantification kit. Each immunoSEQ 96-well plate was sequenced on its own single-read 150-cycle Illumina NextSeq 550 flow cell. The study's processing was this. Because the immunoSEQ output held only junctional sequences and lacked quality scores, the filtering could not match the filtering applied to full-length reads. Sequences were annotated with PyIR, a Python wrapper for IgBLAST v1.9, and V/J genes and CDR3 were assigned using IMGT germline references. Reads with weak V/J assignments (E-value above 1e-6), missing CDR3, stop codons, out-of-frame junctions, or ambiguous translated residues were removed. V3J clonotypes were defined as sequences sharing the same inferred V gene, J gene, and CDR3 amino acid sequence. The percentage overlap between two repertoires was calculated by dividing the number of shared unique clonotypes by the size of the smaller repertoire. Repertoire richness was assessed with RTK rarefaction, the Chao1 estimator, and Recon v2.1 estimates of unobserved clonotypes. Generation probabilities were computed with OLGA for all TCRbeta clonotypes obtained by the gDNA method from several donors. Imported from immuneACCESS, the table was reduced by TCRdb to in-frame sequences with V and J called. These copies leave out some clones; in studies compared against another copy, an unresolved V gene accounts for under half, and the cause of the remainder is not known. V and J calls plus clone size are reproduced from that table; the DNA served to infer D and trimming. Across this sample there are 850,000 to 1,200,000 clones, with 70% to 80% seen only once. The ten biggest clones cover approximately 1.5% of the sample.

Donors were healthy HIV-negative adults with no recently reported acute infections or vaccinations. All donors were Caucasian adults living in Nashville, Tennessee, USA. CD4+ T cells were enriched by magnetic negative selection, after which naive cells were positively selected on CD45RA and the negative fraction was taken as the memory subset. After blood collection by leukapheresis, PBMCs were isolated using Ficoll-Histopaque density gradient centrifugation and then cryopreserved in the vapor phase of liquid nitrogen. Analytical flow cytometry was used to check the purity and quantity of every magnetically sorted T cell population. From each sorted fraction, genomic DNA was isolated and quantified by UV absorbance on a Nanodrop 2000c. This clone was detected once. Its cognate antigen has yet to be identified. No much larger clone exists at a distance of one base, and base qualities are not known.

The CDR3 runs 14 residues from the cysteine to the phenylalanine. The kept DNA is CDR3 alone, 42 bases in frame from the first base. The germline V gene specifies MNHEY as CDR1 and SVGAGI as CDR2. V and J lose 6 bases and 4 bases, and a span of 15 bases separates them. The sequence came from a man between 18 and 29 years old in good health. The sequence links TRBV6-5 to TRBJ1-1; TRBD1 could be the D gene, as 5 bases match. Sequenced: memory CD4+ T cells sorted from blood. The sample's cell subset or site label is to be understood as: CD45RA-negative fraction. In nucleotide form, the sequence is TGTGCCAGCAGGCGAACAGTCCAGGGCACTGAAGCTTTCTTT. This codes for CASRRTVQGTEAFF.